Listed below are T cell receptor beta chains from one sample, sequenced in a study of CD8+CD57+ T cells in acquired aplastic anemia. TCRdb called the reads again in MiXCR, with one record for every CDR3 protein. The sample records fewer than 250,000 distinct CDR3 sequences, about half being singletons. Sequenced input: sorted CD4+, CD8+, or CD8+CD57+ T cells (not recorded which) from PBMCs. The receptors derive from a human donor with aplastic anemia. Each CDR3 is given with its conserved first and last residue. Each record gives: J gene, clone size, D gene, V gene, CDR3 protein, CDR3 DNA. The D gene is left open where the match is weak. A row's size may be missing; if present it is once, few, many or a size class.

j_gene: TRBJ1-1
abundance: NA
d_gene: TRBD1
v_gene: TRBV19
CDR3aa: CALSGPGGGNAFF
CDR3nt: TGTGCCCTCTCTGGGCCAGGGGGCGGTAATGCTTTCTTT

j_gene: TRBJ1-5
abundance: many
d_gene: NA
v_gene: TRBV20-1
CDR3aa: CSARDLQTQHF
CDR3nt: TGCAGTGCTAGAGATCTGCAGACCCAGCATTTT

j_gene: TRBJ1-6
abundance: NA
d_gene: TRBD1
v_gene: TRBV6-5
CDR3aa: CAGSTPQGGLLNSPLHF
CDR3nt: TGCGCCGGCAGTACTCCCCAGGGGGGACTCCTTAATTCACCCCTCCACTTT

j_gene: TRBJ2-3
abundance: NA
d_gene: TRBD1
v_gene: TRBV5-8
CDR3aa: CASSLGSGTGMADTQYF
CDR3nt: TGCGCCAGCAGCTTGGGTTCCGGGACAGGGATGGCAGATACGCAGTATTTT

j_gene: TRBJ2-1
abundance: once
d_gene: TRBD2
v_gene: TRBV20-1
CDR3aa: CSAAQGAGVRNEQFF
CDR3nt: TGCAGTGCTGCCCAAGGAGCGGGGGTCAGGAATGAGCAGTTCTTC

j_gene: TRBJ2-5
abundance: many
d_gene: NA
v_gene: TRBV4-1
CDR3aa: CASRRDTLGETQYF
CDR3nt: TGCGCCAGCAGACGGGACACCTTGGGAGAGACCCAGTACTTC

j_gene: TRBJ1-1
abundance: few
d_gene: TRBD1
v_gene: TRBV7-9
CDR3aa: CASSRQGEGTEAFF
CDR3nt: TGTGCCAGCAGCCGACAGGGGGAGGGCACTGAAGCTTTCTTT

j_gene: TRBJ2-7
abundance: NA
d_gene: NA
v_gene: TRBV14
CDR3aa: CASSYGTTYEQYF
CDR3nt: TGTGCCAGCAGCTACGGGACGACCTACGAGCAGTACTTC

j_gene: TRBJ2-7
abundance: NA
d_gene: NA
v_gene: TRBV7-9
CDR3aa: CASSLTPIDRQYEQYF
CDR3nt: TGTGCCAGCAGCTTAACACCAATCGACCGACAGTACGAGCAGTACTTC

j_gene: TRBJ2-7
abundance: NA
d_gene: TRBD1
v_gene: TRBV20-1
CDR3aa: CSAPPGTGGHEQYF
CDR3nt: TGCAGTGCTCCCCCCGGGACAGGGGGACACGAGCAGTACTTC

j_gene: TRBJ2-5
abundance: many
d_gene: NA
v_gene: TRBV2
CDR3aa: CASSNGRIKETQYF
CDR3nt: TGTGCCAGCAGTAACGGGAGAATAAAAGAGACCCAGTACTTC

j_gene: TRBJ2-7
abundance: many
d_gene: TRBD1
v_gene: TRBV20-1
CDR3aa: CSASQDRGNEQYF
CDR3nt: TGCAGTGCTAGTCAAGACAGGGGAAACGAGCAGTACTTC